This TCR beta chain was documented in a study of blood T cell repertoires in COVID-19. Across the study: The samples span acute and convalescent COVID-19 from the United States, Italy and Spain.

Germline CDR1 reads SGHRS; CDR2 reads YFSETQ. The CDR3 covers 14 residues. Between the trimmed V and J ends, which lost 4 bases and 8 bases, there was a span of 18 bases. Only in-frame clones appear in the TCRdb table, and some are missing; sequencing was by immunoSEQ multiplex PCR. Here the sample spans around 260,000 clones, 80% to 90% being singletons. The sample was peripheral blood. This clonotype was sampled from a man in his fifties or sixties with acute or convalescent COVID-19. V usage is TRBV5-1 and J usage is TRBJ1-2; the D gene is possibly TRBD1 (5 bases). The CDR3 coding sequence is TGCGCCAGCAGCCCCGGAGCGGGGGGGGAGGGCTACACCTTC. It specifies CASSPGAGGEGYTF.